This T cell receptor beta chain was obtained from a study of cytomegalovirus exposure and HLA in healthy donors. Concerning this clone itself: Antigen specificity is unknown.

From germline, CDR1 is SGHRS and CDR2 YFSETQ. The CDR3 length is 14 residues. V lost 3 bases and J 4 bases, leaving 12 bases between the germline ends. General study points: Roughly 170 TCR beta chains were listed as cytomegalovirus-associated.

Amplification used 60 Vbeta primers and 13 Jbeta primers. Assay: immunoSEQ multiplex PCR; the TCRdb copy retains only in-frame clones and omits some. The sample gives 100,000 to 150,000 clones, over 60% of which show up once; about 1.8% is in the top ten. The chain employs TRBV5-1 and TRBJ2-3; D uncertain. The sample was PBMCs. The clonotype was recovered from a man aged 45-65 years in good health and CMV-seronegative. The CDR3 loop is CASSSSKHPDTQYF. The CDR3, as DNA: TGCGCCAGCAGCTCGTCGAAGCACCCAGATACGCAGTATTTT. Full variable domain (missing parts from reference TRBV5-1 and TRBJ2-3): KAGVTQTPRYLIKTRGQQVTLSCSPISGHRSVSWYQQTPGQGLQFLFEYFSETQRNKGNFPGRFSGRQFSNSRSEMNVSTLELGDSALYLCASSSSKHPDTQYFGPGTRLTVL.